A selection of T cell receptor beta chains follows, all from one sample in a study of T cells in Graves' hyperthyroidism and ophthalmopathy. TCRdb re-derived calls from the multiplex PCR reads in MiXCR, one entry per CDR3 protein. The sample contains about 840,000 distinct CDR3 sequences, roughly 40% of which appear only once. The sequenced material came from blood. The receptors come from a man between 18 and 35 years old with Graves' hyperthyroidism. The CDR3 runs from the conserved cysteine through the conserved F or W. D genes are given only for firm matches. Some rows have no size entry. The others give once, few or many, or a class for an expanded clone.

D	V	J	size	CDR3	DNA
.	TRBV20-1	TRBJ1-6	many	CSARKGFDNSPLHF	TGCAGTGCTAGAAAGGGTTTTGATAATTCACCCCTCCACTTT
.	TRBV2	TRBJ1-6	.	CASSQEQGTSPLHF	TGTGCCAGCAGCCAGGAACAGGGAACTTCACCCCTCCACTTT
.	TRBV5-1	TRBJ2-5	.	CASSLEGRQETQYF	TGCGCCAGCAGCTTGGAAGGCAGACAAGAGACCCAGTACTTC
TRBD1	TRBV13	TRBJ2-2	few	CAMGTANTGELFF	TGTGCCATGGGGACAGCGAACACCGGGGAGCTGTTTTTT
TRBD2	TRBV29-1	TRBJ2-2	.	CSVEHSGRGTGELFF	TGCAGCGTGGAACATAGCGGGAGGGGGACCGGGGAGCTGTTTTTT
TRBD2	TRBV19	TRBJ2-2	.	CASSTGTSGSFTGELFF	TGTGCCAGTAGTACTGGGACTAGCGGGAGTTTCACCGGGGAGCTGTTTTTT
.	TRBV12-3/TRBV12-4	TRBJ1-6	.	CASSASQGAYNSPLHF	TGTGCCAGCAGTGCCTCTCAAGGAGCCTATAATTCACCCCTCCACTTT
.	TRBV7-6	TRBJ1-1	.	CASSSSPGGPEAFF	TGTGCCAGCAGCTCCTCCCCGGGGGGGCCTGAAGCTTTCTTT
.	TRBV19	TRBJ2-7	few	CASSISMGTTYEQYF	TGTGCCAGTAGTATATCTATGGGGACAACCTACGAGCAGTACTTC
TRBD1	TRBV7-2	TRBJ2-7	.	CASSPRGLHLAGQYF	TGTGCCAGCAGCCCGAGGGGGCTACACCTAGCCGGGCAGTACTTC
TRBD2	TRBV5-1	TRBJ2-7	few	CASSSGRGDNEQYF	TGCGCCAGCAGCAGCGGGAGAGGGGATAACGAGCAGTACTTC
.	TRBV11-2	TRBJ2-2	.	CASSLRPVYTGELFF	TGTGCCAGCAGCTTACGTCCAGTTTACACCGGGGAGCTGTTTTTT
TRBD1	TRBV4-2	TRBJ2-5	few	CASSQGQGLKETQYF	TGTGCCAGCAGCCAGGGACAGGGATTAAAAGAGACCCAGTACTTC
.	TRBV12-3/TRBV12-4	TRBJ2-2	once	CASSSLEDHTGELFF	TGTGCCAGCAGTTCATTAGAGGACCACACCGGGGAGCTGTTTTTT
TRBD1	TRBV2	TRBJ1-1	many	CATGRGQSTEAFF	TGTGCCACCGGAAGGGGGCAAAGCACTGAAGCTTTCTTT
.	TRBV2	TRBJ2-2	many	CASSEYRALAGELFF	TGTGCCAGCAGCGAATACAGGGCGTTGGCCGGGGAGCTGTTTTTT
TRBD2	TRBV24-1	TRBJ2-2	.	CATSDSTTSGRIGELFF	TGTGCCACCAGTGATTCGACGACTAGCGGGAGAATCGGGGAGCTGTTTTTT
.	TRBV2	TRBJ1-1	many	CASSSRDMNTEAFF	TGTGCCAGCAGTAGCCGGGACATGAACACTGAAGCTTTCTTT
.	TRBV12-5	TRBJ1-1	.	CASGPRLPGTEAFF	TGTGCTAGTGGCCCTCGGCTCCCCGGCACTGAAGCTTTCTTT
TRBD1	TRBV29-1	TRBJ1-2	once	CSQEHRGGYTF	TGCAGCCAAGAACACAGGGGAGGCTACACCTTC
TRBD2	TRBV4-1	TRBJ2-5	.	CASSQGEGAGGRQETQYF	TGCGCCAGCAGCCAAGGCGAAGGTGCGGGGGGCCGCCAAGAGACCCAGTACTTC
.	TRBV24-1	TRBJ1-1	.	CATSDKGNTEAFF	TGTGCCACCAGTGATAAGGGGAACACTGAAGCTTTCTTT
.	TRBV29-1	TRBJ2-7	many	CSVAWRGVYEQYF	TGCAGCGTTGCTTGGAGGGGGGTCTACGAGCAGTACTTC
.	TRBV7-2	TRBJ1-1	few	CASTLRRVSETEAFF	TGTGCCAGCACCCTAAGGAGGGTGTCGGAAACTGAAGCTTTCTTT
TRBD1	TRBV7-2	TRBJ2-6	.	CASSYWGGQAIGVTGANVLTF	TGTGCCAGCAGCTACTGGGGTGGACAGGCTATCGGTGTGACTGGGGCCAACGTCCTGACTTTC
TRBD1	TRBV10-3	TRBJ2-7	many	CAIGEQGLEQYF	TGTGCCATCGGGGAACAGGGGCTCGAGCAGTACTTC
TRBD2	TRBV5-4	TRBJ2-5	many	CASRGAGGRETQYF	TGTGCCAGCAGAGGAGCGGGAGGGCGTGAGACCCAGTACTTC
.	TRBV29-1	TRBJ2-2	.	CSVEGLGLAGELFF	TGCAGCGTTGAAGGTCTGGGTCTCGCCGGGGAGCTGTTTTTT
.	TRBV20-1	TRBJ1-5	many	CSAREWVGNQPQHF	TGCAGTGCTAGAGAATGGGTAGGGAACCAGCCCCAGCATTTT
.	TRBV5-1	TRBJ1-2	many	CASSLVWGQEDGYTF	TGCGCCAGCAGCTTGGTATGGGGGCAGGAGGATGGCTACACCTTC
.	TRBV19	TRBJ2-2	many	CASSASWVPGELFF	TGTGCCAGTAGTGCCAGTTGGGTACCGGGGGAGCTGTTTTTT
.	TRBV5-1	TRBJ2-7	few	CASSLPGTEVYEQYF	TGCGCCAGCAGCTTACCCGGGACGGAAGTCTACGAGCAGTACTTC
.	TRBV12-3/TRBV12-4	TRBJ2-5	.	CASSLPLEDQETQYF	TGTGCCAGCAGCCTGCCCCTGGAGGACCAAGAGACCCAGTACTTC
.	TRBV5-7	TRBJ1-6	many	CASSLGVPNSPLHF	TGTGCCAGCAGCTTGGGGGTTCCTAATTCACCCCTCCACTTT
.	TRBV5-1	TRBJ2-2	few	CASSLDRENTGELFF	TGCGCCAGCAGCTTGGATCGGGAGAACACCGGGGAGCTGTTTTTT
.	TRBV14	TRBJ1-3	few	CASKSARSGNTIYF	TGTGCCAGCAAATCAGCTCGCTCTGGAAACACCATATATTTT
.	TRBV4-3	TRBJ2-2	.	CASSQVEDRDTGELFF	TGCGCCAGCAGCCAAGTCGAGGATAGGGACACCGGGGAGCTGTTTTTT
.	TRBV7-3	TRBJ1-1	.	CAWTHTHEAFF	TGTGCCTGGACCCACACCCATGAAGCTTTCTTT
TRBD1	TRBV12-3/TRBV12-4	TRBJ1-2	once	CARSRPGQGGYGYTF	TGTGCCAGAAGCCGTCCGGGACAGGGAGGTTATGGCTACACCTTC
TRBD1	TRBV13	TRBJ2-5	.	CASSIPGQGQTQYF	TGTGCCAGCAGCATTCCGGGACAGGGGCAGACCCAGTACTTC
.	TRBV2	TRBJ2-5	.	CASTPPGRGQETQYF	TGTGCCAGCACCCCTCCGGGAAGAGGGCAAGAGACCCAGTACTTC
.	TRBV7-8	TRBJ2-5	.	CASSLEASVQETQYF	TGTGCCAGCAGCTTAGAGGCTAGCGTCCAAGAGACCCAGTACTTC
.	TRBV2	TRBJ1-4	.	CASSEDQTTNEKLFF	TGTGCCAGCAGTGAGGACCAGACAACTAATGAAAAACTGTTTTTT
.	TRBV2	TRBJ1-1	.	CASPYEEDNTEAFF	TGTGCCAGCCCCTACGAGGAAGATAACACTGAAGCTTTCTTT
.	TRBV10-3	TRBJ1-1	few	CAISDTDKNTEAFF	TGTGCCATCAGTGACACAGACAAGAACACTGAAGCTTTCTTT
.	TRBV20-1	TRBJ2-2	.	CSARNPINGELFF	TGCAGTGCTAGAAATCCCATCAACGGGGAGCTGTTTTTT
TRBD1	TRBV29-1	TRBJ2-5	.	CSVGTAEGNQETQYF	TGCAGCGTGGGGACAGCTGAAGGGAACCAAGAGACCCAGTACTTC
TRBD2	TRBV14	TRBJ2-5	.	CASSDGREETQYF	TGTGCCAGCAGCGACGGGAGGGAGGAGACCCAGTACTTC
.	TRBV7-2	TRBJ2-7	many	CASSLIRGEQYF	TGTGCCAGCAGCTTAATCCGGGGCGAGCAGTACTTC
.	TRBV2	TRBJ1-4	.	CASSARGGEKLFF	TGTGCCAGCAGTGCCAGGGGAGGGGAAAAACTGTTTTTT
.	TRBV4-3	TRBJ2-5	.	CASSQDGTGGETQYF	TGCGCCAGCAGCCAAGATGGGACTGGGGGGGAGACCCAGTACTTC